The sequence of this TCR beta chain was determined in a study of T-cell memory formation after mild COVID-19 (dated by TCRdb to the early 2020s). As for the study more broadly: TCR sequence clusters from the two donors were found to be largely donor specific. T-cell clones expanding and contracting after mild COVID-19 in a couple of donors were tracked by longitudinal TCRalpha and TCRbeta repertoire sequencing. The cohort comprised two young, previously healthy adult volunteers, one female and one male.

Ficoll-Paque density gradient centrifugation was used to isolate PBMCs. What the study reported, not specific to this receptor: Some responding clones were detected in pre-infection memory, which suggested that pre-existing cross-reactive memory T cells had joined the SARS-CoV-2 response. Contracting CD4+ clones were located mainly in the CM and EM memory subsets, whereas CD8+ clones were found to be enriched in EMRA. SARS-CoV-2 specificity was not confirmed for the second-wave clones peaking on day 37. Only two mild cases were covered by the study, and larger cohorts that include severe cases with pre-infection samples were considered necessary. From day 15 to 85, contracting clones showed balanced CD4/CD8 phenotypes, whereas a second wave of clones that expanded from day 15 to 37 leaned towards CD4+.

The junction shows trimming of 4 bases on V and 2 bases on J, plus 15 bases between the germline ends. The CDR3, cysteine through phenylalanine, is 15 amino acids long. Only the CDR3 region is kept as DNA, spanning 45 bases read in frame from base 1. As encoded in the germline V gene, CDR1 is SQVTM while CDR2 is ANQGSEA. This clonotype was seen a handful of times. No cognate antigen has been identified for it. No clone much larger than this one lies a single base away; base qualities are absent. The instrument was an Illumina NovaSeq 6000. cDNA libraries for TCRalpha and TCRbeta were prepared by 5'RACE using constant-segment primers, with sample barcodes and unique molecular identifiers added. RNA was extracted from every sample with Trizol reagent. Libraries were amplified in two PCR steps, with a second sample barcode and Illumina TruSeq adapters added in the second step. Sequencing of the libraries was done on an Illumina NovaSeq, producing 2 x 150 bp paired-end reads. Under the source paper's analysis protocol: With migec v1.2.7, reads were demultiplexed and then collapsed into UMI-guided consensus sequences. Using mixcr v2.1.11, UMI consensuses were aligned to TRA and TRB V and J templates and then assembled into clonotypes. A clonotype was counted as expanded or contracted only when both edgeR and NoisET called the clonotype significant, with the noise models trained on biological replicates. For edgeR calls, the thresholds were a false discovery rate-adjusted p below 0.01 and a log2 fold-change of 1. As an exploratory analysis of dynamics, max-normalized trajectories of the 1000 most abundant clonotypes were examined with PCA combined with hierarchical clustering. Separately sequenced CD4+ and CD8+ repertoires were used to assign the CD4 or CD8 phenotype of responding clones. Using fastp trimming at Q25 and MiXCR clonotype assembly, TCRdb reanalyzed the public sequencing data and kept in-frame beta chains. Each CDR3 protein gets just one entry, which takes the most common genes and DNA from the rows behind it. These V and J calls derive from TCRdb rather than the authors' analysis. This sample is represented by around 110,000 distinct CDR3 sequences; roughly an eighth of them were singletons. The ten largest clones capture approximately 30% of the sample.

The receptor chain draws on TRBV29-1 and TRBJ1-5; there is no confident call for the D gene. The origin of this receptor is an adult woman who had mild COVID-19 (a few samples of this study predate the infection). The sample titles of this study are shuffled in the database, so cell type and time point are left out; the donor was told from shared clones. The specimen sequenced was PBMCs or a T cell subset sorted from them (not recorded which). CDR3 sequence: CSVAEDYGGNQPQHF. At the DNA level, the sequence is TGCAGCGTTGCTGAGGACTACGGGGGCAATCAGCCCCAGCATTTT.